The 8 T cell receptor beta chains below come from one sample, sequenced in a study of cytomegalovirus exposure and HLA in healthy donors. The primer mix had 60 Vbeta and 13 Jbeta primers. The table came from immunoSEQ multiplex PCR; TCRdb's copy has only in-frame clones and leaves some out. The top ten hold roughly 0.9% of the sample, which has some 120,000 clones, around 75% seen once. Sequencing input: PBMCs. These receptor sequences come from a woman in her twenties or thirties in good health and CMV-seronegative.

V gene TRBV5-1 combines with J gene TRBJ1-2, with D perhaps TRBD1 (5 bases). The germline V gene has CDR1 SGHRS and CDR2 YFSETQ. V was shortened by 0 bases and J by 3 bases, with 12 bases between the two germline ends. This CDR3 spans 15 amino acids. The CDR3 here is CASSLVSGIDYGYTF. As DNA, the CDR3 is TGCGCCAGCAGCTTGGTGTCAGGGATTGACTATGGCTACACCTTC.

The chain uses TRBV25-1 and TRBJ1-2, with D possibly matching TRBD1 (5 bases). This CDR3 is 12 amino acids long. Germline V gene sequence: CDR1 MGHDK, CDR2 SYGVNS. Trimming took 1 base from V and 8 from J, leaving 8 bases between them. The CDR3 nucleotides read TGTGCCAGCAGTGAATGGACACTCGGCTACACCTTC. It encodes CASSEWTLGYTF.

This chain connects TRBV7-2 to TRBJ1-5, with D possibly TRBD1 on 6 matching bases. Germline loops: CDR1 SGHTA, CDR2 FQGNSA. The CDR3 loop spans 14 amino acids. V lost 5 bases and J lost 7, with 15 bases in between. DNA of the CDR3: TGTGCCAGCAGCCCAGAGGGGGGGTTCCAGCCCCAGCATTTT. Protein product: CASSPEGGFQPQHF. Complete variable domain (other parts from reference TRBV7-2 and TRBJ1-5): GAGVSQSPSNKVTEKGKDVELRCDPISGHTALYWYRQSLGQGLEFLIYFQGNSAPDKSGLPSDRFSAERTGGSVSTLTIQRTQQEDSAVYLCASSPEGGFQPQHFGDGTRLSIL.

The V and J genes are TRBV6-1 and TRBJ1-6, with D unclear. Germline-derived CDR1 and CDR2 are MNHNS and SASEGT. The V and J ends lost 0 bases and 4 bases respectively, with 10 bases between them. The length of the CDR3 is 16 residues. DNA of the CDR3: TGTGCCAGCAGTGAAGCGCCACAACCTTATAATTCACCCCTCCACTTT. It specifies CASSEAPQPYNSPLHF.

This clone was counted a single time. This chain links TRBV29-1 with TRBJ2-1; the match to TRBD2 covers 13 bases. The CDR3 has 14 residues. Per the germline V gene, CDR1 is SQVTM and CDR2 is ANQGSEA. V was clipped by 5 bases and J by 6 bases; unmatched bases: 4. The CDR3 DNA is TGCAGCGTTCGGACTAGCGGGAGCCCCAATGAGCAGTTCTTC. Amino acid sequence: CSVRTSGSPNEQFF.

This clone was seen a few times. This chain connects TRBV10-3 to TRBJ1-5; D is undetermined. Trimming pared 3 bases from V and 1 base from J, leaving 13 bases between. Germline values: CDR1 ENHRY, CDR2 SYGVKD. The CDR3 contains 16 residues. DNA for the CDR3: TGTGCCATCAGTGACCAATGGCGGGGAAGCAATCAGCCCCAGCATTTT. Translation gives CAISDQWRGSNQPQHF.

The V gene is TRBV12-5, the J gene TRBJ1-6; D gene ambiguous. CDR3 length: 14 amino acids. The V end was cut by 2 bases, the J end by 9 bases, with 11 bases between. Germline V gene lookup returns CDR1 LGHNT and CDR2 FRNRAP. CDR3 DNA: TGTGCTAGTGGTTTGACCGGGGATACTTCACCCCTCCACTTT. It encodes CASGLTGDTSPLHF.

This clone appeared once. This chain uses TRBV5-4 with TRBJ2-7; 13 nucleotides agree with TRBD2. V lost 5 bases, J lost 7 bases, and 3 bases stayed unmatched. The CDR3 is 13 residues long. CDR1 SGHNT and CDR2 YYREEE come from the germline V gene (reference sequence). The CDR3 reads CASSSGLAGEQYF. CDR3 bases: TGTGCCAGCAGTTCGGGACTAGCGGGGGAGCAGTACTTC.